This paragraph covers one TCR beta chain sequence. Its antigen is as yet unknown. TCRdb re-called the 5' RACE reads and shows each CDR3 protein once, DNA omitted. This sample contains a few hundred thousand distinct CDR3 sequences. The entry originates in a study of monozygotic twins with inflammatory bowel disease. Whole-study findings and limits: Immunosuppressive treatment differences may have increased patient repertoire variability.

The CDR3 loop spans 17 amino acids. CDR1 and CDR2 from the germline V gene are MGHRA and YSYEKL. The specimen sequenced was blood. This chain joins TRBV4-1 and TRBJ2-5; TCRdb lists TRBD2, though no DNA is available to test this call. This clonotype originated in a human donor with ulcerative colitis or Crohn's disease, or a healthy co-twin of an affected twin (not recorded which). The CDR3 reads CASSQGSGGGPQETQYF.